This record looks at one T cell receptor (beta chain) sequence and its context. This entry is derived from a study of blood T cell repertoires in COVID-19. Study-wide background: Some COVID-19 samples were acute and others convalescent; all came from the United States, Italy and Spain. Sample material is recorded as cDNA or gDNA derived from T cells, B-cell-depleted T cells, or PBMCs.

How the authors handled the data: Reference gene primers were amplified, and this amplification served to estimate nucleated cell counts. Using immunoSEQ multiplex PCR, the repertoire was profiled, and TCRdb retains in-frame clones only, with some absent. D and trimming were read from the DNA, whereas the V and J calls and clone size are those reported in that table. Of more than 20,000 clones in the sample, roughly 83% were seen once. This CDR3 has 18 amino acids. The V end lost 4 bases, the J end lost 0 bases, and 15 bases lay between the germline ends. Germline CDR1 reads KGHDR; CDR2 reads SFDVKD.

The specimen was peripheral blood. This chain uses TRBV24-1 with TRBJ1-6; a possible D gene is TRBD1 (6 bases). This TCR came from a human donor with active COVID-19. The donor label of this sample is uncertain. CDR3 sequence: CATSERGGRSSYNSPLHF. The CDR3 DNA reads TGTGCCACCAGTGAACGGGGGGGGCGCAGCTCCTATAATTCACCCCTCCACTTT.